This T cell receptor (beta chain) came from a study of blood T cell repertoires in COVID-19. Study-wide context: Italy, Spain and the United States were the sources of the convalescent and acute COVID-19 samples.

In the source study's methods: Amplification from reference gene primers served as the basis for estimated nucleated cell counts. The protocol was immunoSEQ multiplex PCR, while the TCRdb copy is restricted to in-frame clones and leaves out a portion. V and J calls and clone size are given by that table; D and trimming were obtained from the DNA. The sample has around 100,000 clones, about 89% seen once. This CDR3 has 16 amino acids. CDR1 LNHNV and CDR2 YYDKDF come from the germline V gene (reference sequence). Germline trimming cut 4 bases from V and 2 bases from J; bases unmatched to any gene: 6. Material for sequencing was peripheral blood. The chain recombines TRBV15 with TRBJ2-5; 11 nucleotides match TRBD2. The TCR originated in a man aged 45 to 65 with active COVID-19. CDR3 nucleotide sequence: TGTGCCACCAGCACCCGGGTAGCGGGGGGGCAAGAGACCCAGTACTTC. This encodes CATSTRVAGGQETQYF. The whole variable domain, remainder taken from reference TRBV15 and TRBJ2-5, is DAMVIQNPRYQVTQFGKPVTLSCSQTLNHNVMYWYQQKSSQAPKLLFHYYDKDFNNEADTPDNFQSRRPNTSFCFLDIRSPGLGDTAMYLCATSTRVAGGQETQYFGPGTRLLVL.